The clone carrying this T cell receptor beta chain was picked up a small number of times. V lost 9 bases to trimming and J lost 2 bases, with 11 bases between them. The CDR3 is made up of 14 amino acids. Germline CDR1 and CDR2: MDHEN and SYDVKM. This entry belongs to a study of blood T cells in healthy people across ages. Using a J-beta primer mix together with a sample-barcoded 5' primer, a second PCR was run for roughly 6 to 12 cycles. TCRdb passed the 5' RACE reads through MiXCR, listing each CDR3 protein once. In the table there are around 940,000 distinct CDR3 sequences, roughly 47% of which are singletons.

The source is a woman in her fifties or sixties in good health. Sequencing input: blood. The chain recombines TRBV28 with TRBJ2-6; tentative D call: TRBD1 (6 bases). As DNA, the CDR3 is TGTGCCAGTCGCTGGGGGCCTGGGGCCAACGTCCTGACTTTC. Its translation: CASRWGPGANVLTF. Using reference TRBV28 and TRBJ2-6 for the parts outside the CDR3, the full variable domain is DVKVTQSSRYLVKRTGEKVFLECVQDMDHENMFWYRQDPGLGLRLIYFSYDVKMKEKGDIPEGYSVSREKKERFSLILESASTNQTSMYLCASRWGPGANVLTFGAGSRLTVL.